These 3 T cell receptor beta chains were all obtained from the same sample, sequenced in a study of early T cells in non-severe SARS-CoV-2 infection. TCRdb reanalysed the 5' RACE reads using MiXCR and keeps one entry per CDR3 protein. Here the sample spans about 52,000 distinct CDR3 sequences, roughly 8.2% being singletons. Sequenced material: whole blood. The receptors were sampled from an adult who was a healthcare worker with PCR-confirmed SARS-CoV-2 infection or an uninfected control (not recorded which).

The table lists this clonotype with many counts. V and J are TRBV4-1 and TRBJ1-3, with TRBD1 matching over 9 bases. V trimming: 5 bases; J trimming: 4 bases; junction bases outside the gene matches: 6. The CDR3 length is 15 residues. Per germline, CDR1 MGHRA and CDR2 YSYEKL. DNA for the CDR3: TGCGCCAGCAGCGGACAGGGGCAGGGAGGAAACACCATATATTTT. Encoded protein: CASSGQGQGGNTIYF.

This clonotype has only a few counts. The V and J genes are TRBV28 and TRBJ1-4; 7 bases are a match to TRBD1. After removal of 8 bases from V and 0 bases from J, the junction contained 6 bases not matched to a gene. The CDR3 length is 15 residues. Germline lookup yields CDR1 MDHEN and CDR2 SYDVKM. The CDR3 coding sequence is TGTGCCAGCGCCGCAGGGGGAGCAACTAATGAAAAACTGTTTTTT. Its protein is CASAAGGATNEKLFF. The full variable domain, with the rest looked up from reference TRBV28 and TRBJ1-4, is DVKVTQSSRYLVKRTGEKVFLECVQDMDHENMFWYRQDPGLGLRLIYFSYDVKMKEKGDIPEGYSVSREKKERFSLILESASTNQTSMYLCASAAGGATNEKLFFGSGTQLSVL.

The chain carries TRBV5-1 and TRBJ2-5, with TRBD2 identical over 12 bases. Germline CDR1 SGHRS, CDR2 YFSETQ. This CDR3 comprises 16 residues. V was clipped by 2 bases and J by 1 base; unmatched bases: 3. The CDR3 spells CASSFLAGGSQETQYF. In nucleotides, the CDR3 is TGCGCCAGCAGCTTCCTAGCGGGAGGGTCCCAAGAGACCCAGTACTTC.